This T cell receptor beta chain was sequenced for a study of T cell repertoires in cytomegalovirus infection. Study-level background: CMV epitopes, recently identified HLA-C-restricted and well-studied HLA-B-restricted, were used. Matching HLA type, along with CMV infection, was indicated by public TCR beta signatures.

Trimming took off 10 bases at V and 6 bases at J, with 31 bases between the two ends. CDR1 is MNHGY, CDR2 SAAAGT, per germline. This CDR3 has 17 amino acids. As regards this clonotype: What it binds is unknown. The CDR3 carries no conserved terminal phenylalanine or tryptophan, so it likely arises from a read error.

Study-wide findings and caveats: CMV carriers with the relevant HLA were identified by cumulative public TCR beta family frequency. CMV-specific TCR beta clonotypes restricted by HLA-C dominated the ex vivo response.

TCRdb re-called the reads with MiXCR, one entry per CDR3 protein. The table has 650,000 to 850,000 distinct CDR3 sequences, 25% to 30% seen once. This clonotype originated in a human donor in good health (CMV status not recorded). Some clones in this sample may be carry-over from other donors' samples. The V call is TRBV6-8, the J call TRBJ2-7, with D perhaps matching TRBD1 (6 bases). The sample consisted of cultured CD8+ T cells from PBMCs, taken from culture after CMV antigen stimulation. CDR3 nucleotides: TGTGCCACCAGGGGTGAGGATAAAGCCACCTCCCCCCGCGAGCAGTACGAC. It yields the protein CATRGEDKATSPREQYD.